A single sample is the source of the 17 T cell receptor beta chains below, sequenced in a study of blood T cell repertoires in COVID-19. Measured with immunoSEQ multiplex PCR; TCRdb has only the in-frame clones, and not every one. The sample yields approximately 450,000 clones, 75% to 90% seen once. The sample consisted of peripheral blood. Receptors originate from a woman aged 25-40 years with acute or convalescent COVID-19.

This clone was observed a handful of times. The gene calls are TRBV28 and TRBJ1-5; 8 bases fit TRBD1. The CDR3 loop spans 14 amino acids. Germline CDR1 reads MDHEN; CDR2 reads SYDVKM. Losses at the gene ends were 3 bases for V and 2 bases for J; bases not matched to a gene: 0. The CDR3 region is CASSLGQGNQPQHF. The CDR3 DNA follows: TGTGCCAGCAGTTTGGGACAGGGCAATCAGCCCCAGCATTTT. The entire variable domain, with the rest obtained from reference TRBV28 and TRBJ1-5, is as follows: DVKVTQSSRYLVKRTGEKVFLECVQDMDHENMFWYRQDPGLGLRLIYFSYDVKMKEKGDIPEGYSVSREKKERFSLILESASTNQTSMYLCASSLGQGNQPQHFGDGTRLSIL.

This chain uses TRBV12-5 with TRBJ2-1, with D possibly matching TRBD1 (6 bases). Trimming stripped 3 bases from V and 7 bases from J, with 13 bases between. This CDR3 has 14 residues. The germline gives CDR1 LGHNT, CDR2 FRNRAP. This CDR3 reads CASGLGAGVNEQFF. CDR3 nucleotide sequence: TGTGCTAGTGGTTTAGGTGCAGGGGTAAATGAGCAGTTCTTC. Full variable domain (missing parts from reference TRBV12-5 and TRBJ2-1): DARVTQTPRHKVTEMGQEVTMRCQPILGHNTVFWYRQTMMQGLELLAYFRNRAPLDDSGMPKDRFSAEMPDATLATLKIQPSEPRDSAVYFCASGLGAGVNEQFFGPGTRLTVL.

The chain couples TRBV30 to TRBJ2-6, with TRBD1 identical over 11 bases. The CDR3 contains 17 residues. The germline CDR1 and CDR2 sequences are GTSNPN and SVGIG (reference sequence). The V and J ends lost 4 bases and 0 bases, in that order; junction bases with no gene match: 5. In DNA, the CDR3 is TGTGCCTGGATCGCCGGGACAGGGGGCTCTGGGGCCAACGTCCTGACTTTC. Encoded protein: CAWIAGTGGSGANVLTF.

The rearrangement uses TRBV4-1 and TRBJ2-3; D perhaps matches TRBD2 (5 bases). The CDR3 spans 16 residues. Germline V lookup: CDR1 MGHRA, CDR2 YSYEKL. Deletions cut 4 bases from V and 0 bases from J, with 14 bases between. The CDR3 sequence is CASSPPRVRSTDTQYF. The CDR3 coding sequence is TGCGCCAGCAGCCCCCCGCGGGTTCGGAGCACAGATACGCAGTATTTT.

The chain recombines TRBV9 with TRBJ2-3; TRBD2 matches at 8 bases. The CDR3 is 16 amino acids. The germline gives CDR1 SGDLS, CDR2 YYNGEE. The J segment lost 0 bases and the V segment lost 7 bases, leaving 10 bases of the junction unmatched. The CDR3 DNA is TGTGCCAGCTCGCCCGCGGGGGGCCATAGCACAGATACGCAGTATTTT. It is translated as CASSPAGGHSTDTQYF. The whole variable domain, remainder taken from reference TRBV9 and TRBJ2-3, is DSGVTQTPKHLITATGQRVTLRCSPRSGDLSVYWYQQSLDQGLQFLIQYYNGEERAKGNILERFSAQQFPDLHSELNLSSLELGDSALYFCASSPAGGHSTDTQYFGPGTRLTVL.

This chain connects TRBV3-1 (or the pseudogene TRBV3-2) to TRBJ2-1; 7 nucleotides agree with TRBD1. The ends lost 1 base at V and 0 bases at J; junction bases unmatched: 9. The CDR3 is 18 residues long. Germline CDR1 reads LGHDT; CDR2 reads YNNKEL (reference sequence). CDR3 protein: CASSQGPGQMLSYNEQFF. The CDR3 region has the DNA TGTGCCAGCAGCCAAGGGCCGGGACAGATGCTCTCCTACAATGAGCAGTTCTTC.

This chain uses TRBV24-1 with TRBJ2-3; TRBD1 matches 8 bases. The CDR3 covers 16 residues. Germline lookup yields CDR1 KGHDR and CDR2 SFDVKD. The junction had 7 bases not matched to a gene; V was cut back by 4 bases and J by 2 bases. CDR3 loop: CATSDRGQGLTDTQYF. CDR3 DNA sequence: TGTGCCACCAGTGACCGCGGACAGGGACTCACAGATACGCAGTATTTT.

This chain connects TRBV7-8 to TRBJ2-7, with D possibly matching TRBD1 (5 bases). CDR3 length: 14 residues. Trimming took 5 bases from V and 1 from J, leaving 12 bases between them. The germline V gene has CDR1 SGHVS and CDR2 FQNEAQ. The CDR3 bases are TGTGCCAGCAGCCCCACCCCAGGGTCCTACGAGCAGTACTTC. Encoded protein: CASSPTPGSYEQYF. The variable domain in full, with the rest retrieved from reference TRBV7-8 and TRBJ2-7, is GAGVSQSPRYKVAKRGQDVALRCDPISGHVSLFWYQQALGQGPEFLTYFQNEAQLDKSGLPSDRFFAERPEGSVSTLKIQRTQQEDSAVYLCASSPTPGSYEQYFGPGTRLTVT.

The CDR3 loop reads CASSYGVTGRAYEQYF. CDR3 DNA sequence: TGTGCCAGCAGTTACGGGGTGACAGGAAGGGCCTACGAGCAGTACTTC. The V and J genes are TRBV6-5 and TRBJ2-7; D may be TRBD1 (6 bases). The V end was cut by 2 bases, the J end by 2 bases, with 16 bases between. This CDR3 has 16 residues. The germline gives CDR1 MNHEY, CDR2 SVGAGI.

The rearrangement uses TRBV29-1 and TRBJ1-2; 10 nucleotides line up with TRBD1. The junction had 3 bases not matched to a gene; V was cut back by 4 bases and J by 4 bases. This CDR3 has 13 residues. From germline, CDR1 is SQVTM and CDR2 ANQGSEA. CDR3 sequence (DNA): TGCAGCGTTGTGCGACAGGGGGCCTATGGCTACACCTTC. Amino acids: CSVVRQGAYGYTF.

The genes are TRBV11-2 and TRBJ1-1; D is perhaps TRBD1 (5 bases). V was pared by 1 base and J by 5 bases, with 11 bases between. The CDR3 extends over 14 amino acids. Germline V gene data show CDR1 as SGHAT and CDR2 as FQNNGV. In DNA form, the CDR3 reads TGTGCCAGCAGCTTAGGGGGGGGTTGGACTGAAGCTTTCTTT. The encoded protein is CASSLGGGWTEAFF.

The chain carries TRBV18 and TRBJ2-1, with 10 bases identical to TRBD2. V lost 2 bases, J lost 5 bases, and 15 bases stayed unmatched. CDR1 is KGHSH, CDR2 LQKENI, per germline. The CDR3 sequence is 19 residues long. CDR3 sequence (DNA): TGTGCCAGCTCACCAGATCGTTCATTAGCGGGGGGCAATGACAATGAGCAGTTCTTC. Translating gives CASSPDRSLAGGNDNEQFF. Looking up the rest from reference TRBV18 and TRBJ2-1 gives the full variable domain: NAGVMQNPRHLVRRRGQEARLRCSPMKGHSHVYWYRQLPEEGLKFMVYLQKENIIDESGMPKERFSAEFPKEGPSILRIQQVVRGDSAAYFCASSPDRSLAGGNDNEQFFGPGTRLTVL.

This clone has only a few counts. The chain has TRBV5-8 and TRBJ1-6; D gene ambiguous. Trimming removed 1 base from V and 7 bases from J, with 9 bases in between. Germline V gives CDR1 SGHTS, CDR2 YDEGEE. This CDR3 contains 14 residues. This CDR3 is CASSLWAGNSPLHF. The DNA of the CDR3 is TGTGCCAGCAGCTTGTGGGCGGGGAATTCACCCCTCCACTTT.

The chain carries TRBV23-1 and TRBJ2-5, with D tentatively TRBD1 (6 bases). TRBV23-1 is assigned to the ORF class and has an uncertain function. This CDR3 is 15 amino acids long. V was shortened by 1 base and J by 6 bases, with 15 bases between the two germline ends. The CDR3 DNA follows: TGCGCCAGCAGTCAATTCCGAACAGGGCATCAGACCCAGTACTTC. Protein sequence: CASSQFRTGHQTQYF.

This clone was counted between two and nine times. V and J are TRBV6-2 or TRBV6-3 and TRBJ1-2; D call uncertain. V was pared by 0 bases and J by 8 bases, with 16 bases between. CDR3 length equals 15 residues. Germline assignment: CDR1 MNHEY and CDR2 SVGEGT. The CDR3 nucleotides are TGTGCCAGCAGTTACTCGGTGCTCGCTGAGGGAGGCTACACCTTC. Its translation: CASSYSVLAEGGYTF.

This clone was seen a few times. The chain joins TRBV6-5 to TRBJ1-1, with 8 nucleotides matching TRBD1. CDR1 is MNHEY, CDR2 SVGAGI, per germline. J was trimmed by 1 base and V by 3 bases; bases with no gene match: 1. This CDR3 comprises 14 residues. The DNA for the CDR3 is TGTGCCAGCAGTTATGGGACAGGGAACACTGAAGCTTTCTTT. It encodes CASSYGTGNTEAFF.

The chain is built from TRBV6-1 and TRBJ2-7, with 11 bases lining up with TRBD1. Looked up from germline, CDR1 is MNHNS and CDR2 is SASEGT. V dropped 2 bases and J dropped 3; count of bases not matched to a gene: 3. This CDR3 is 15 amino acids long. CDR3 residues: CASSEPGQGGYEQYF. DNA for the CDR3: TGTGCCAGCAGTGAACCGGGACAGGGGGGCTACGAGCAGTACTTC.